The sequence of this TCR beta chain was determined in a study of cytomegalovirus exposure and HLA in healthy donors. Whole-study results and caveats: The dataset shows that most TCR sequences were rare, while some public TCRs occurred in many donors. There was a cluster of highly shared sequence variants that was likely a sequencing artifact.

Remarks on this clone: Antigen: not known.

Germline V gene sequence: CDR1 MDHEN, CDR2 SYDVKM. Deletions cut 6 bases from V and 6 bases from J, with 18 bases between. This CDR3 has 14 amino acids. Primers: 60 Vbeta forward and 13 Jbeta reverse. The method was immunoSEQ multiplex PCR; TCRdb's version includes in-frame clones alone and lacks a portion of them. This sample has 150,000 to 200,000 clones; over 70% occur once, and the top ten carry around 7%. The sequence was obtained from a man aged 25-45 years in good health and CMV-seropositive. This chain uses TRBV28 with TRBJ2-7, with D perhaps matching TRBD2 (6 bases). Sequencing input: PBMCs. CDR3 nucleotides: TGTGCCAGCAGCTTTAACTATGGGCGGGGCGAGCAGTACTTC. Amino acid sequence: CASSFNYGRGEQYF.